This record covers a single T cell receptor beta chain. The data were produced by immunoSEQ multiplex PCR, yet TCRdb's version contains in-frame clones alone and is incomplete. Seen here are tens of thousands of clones, roughly nine tenths observed once, and the top ten hold around 6.4%. This record comes from a study of blood T cell repertoires in COVID-19. V was trimmed by 4 bases and J by 4 bases, leaving 9 bases between them. This CDR3 comprises 14 residues. Germline V gene sequence: CDR1 SGHKS, CDR2 YYEKEE (reference sequence). The material sequenced was peripheral blood. The chain uses TRBV5-5 and TRBJ2-6; D call uncertain. The TCR comes from a man between 65 and 80 years old with active COVID-19. In DNA, the CDR3 is TGTGCCAGCAGCCTCCCCGGGGGGGCCAACGTCCTGACTTTC. Translation: CASSLPGGANVLTF.